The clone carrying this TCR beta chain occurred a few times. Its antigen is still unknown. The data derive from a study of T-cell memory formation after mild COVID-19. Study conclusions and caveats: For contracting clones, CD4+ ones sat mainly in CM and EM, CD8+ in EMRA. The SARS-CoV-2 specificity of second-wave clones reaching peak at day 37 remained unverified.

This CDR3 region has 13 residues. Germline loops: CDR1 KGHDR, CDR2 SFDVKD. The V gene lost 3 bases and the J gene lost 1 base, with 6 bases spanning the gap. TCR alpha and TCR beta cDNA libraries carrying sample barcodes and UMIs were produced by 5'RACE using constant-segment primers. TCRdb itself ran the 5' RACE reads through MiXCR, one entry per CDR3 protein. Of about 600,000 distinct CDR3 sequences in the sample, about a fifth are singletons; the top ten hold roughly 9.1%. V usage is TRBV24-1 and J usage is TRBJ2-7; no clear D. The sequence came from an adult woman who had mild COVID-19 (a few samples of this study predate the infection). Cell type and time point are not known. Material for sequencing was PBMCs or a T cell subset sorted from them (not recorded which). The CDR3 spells CATSDPGSYEQYF. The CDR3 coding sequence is TGTGCCACCAGTGATCCCGGATCCTACGAGCAGTACTTC.